A selection of T cell receptor beta chains follows, all from one sample in a study of T cells in Graves' hyperthyroidism and ophthalmopathy. TCRdb ran MiXCR on the multiplex PCR reads and lists one entry per CDR3 protein. The sample includes 350,000 to 500,000 distinct CDR3 sequences, approximately 13% of them seen just once. The sequenced sample consisted of blood. These receptors were obtained from a woman aged 18 to 35 with Graves' hyperthyroidism. CDR3s include the opening cysteine and the closing phenylalanine or tryptophan.

v_call cdr3_aa
TRBV6-1 CASQREAGYDEQFF
TRBV20-1 CSAAPPDFVETQYF
TRBV28 CASSLPGAASYNEQFF
TRBV30 CAWRRRGWDYGYTF
TRBV4-3 CASSQDVTGDYGYTF
TRBV28 CASSFEGAVEKLFF
TRBV12-3/TRBV12-4 CASSLAQGANYGYTF
TRBV30 CAWGDLNTEAFF
TRBV12-3/TRBV12-4 CASSTGLSGANVLTF
TRBV3-1 CASSQDLRGRNYGYTF
TRBV2 CASSELGFHNEQFF
TRBV10-3 CAISERGGVVENIQYF
TRBV30 CAWSVKGGDEKLFF
TRBV30 CACGTGSDNEQFF
TRBV20-1 CSARAGGRNTEAFF
TRBV27 CASSPIIRGPANEQFF
TRBV4-1 CASSHPGTSGSIETQYF
TRBV30 CAWRARGRDRGYNEQFF
TRBV7-9 CASSLVGSGEQFF
TRBV11-2 CASSSAGSVWSNEQFF
TRBV5-1 CASSLAGGRAEETQYF
TRBV11-2 CASSPMGAGPRTDTQYF
TRBV2 CASSRDTDLNQPQHF
TRBV7-3 CASSPSLAGGTEQFF
TRBV10-2 CASSESGESDTQYF
TRBV30 CAWSVSEQGDGYTF
TRBV20-1 CSARDVGLQGGADTQYF
TRBV7-9 CASSQTGNNEQFF
TRBV6-5 CASSSTTGPSYEQYF
TRBV29-1 CSVGDSVLTF
TRBV12-3/TRBV12-4 CASRLFGLAGSNTGELFF
TRBV27 CASSLAGVYTGELFF
TRBV27 CASSLMAGGGGEQYF
TRBV11-3 CASSFGLASTDTQYF
TRBV6-1 CASSADRVRSSYNSPLHF
TRBV25-1 CASSEYKRNTEAFF
TRBV30 CAWSYGNQPQHF
TRBV19 CASSRRTGGFGNEKLFF
TRBV27 CASSLRLMAGKNEKLFF
TRBV24-1 CATDPGQGAANEQFF
TRBV10-3 CAISGTSETQYF
TRBV28 CASSLREYHNEQFF
TRBV20-1 CSARSASGRIGSYNEQFF
TRBV6-1 CASSSGRAWEQYF
TRBV9 CASSVGPTSDTEAFF
TRBV28 CASRELGTQYF
TRBV11-2 CASSPGTGLRAFF
TRBV9 CASSVGRRTPTDTQYF
TRBV29-1 CSVEIQGGARGQYF
TRBV29-1 CSVAGGRYGKNIQYF
TRBV19 CASSSPGTEVAGELFF
TRBV18 CASSSTSGRALENEQFF
TRBV12-3/TRBV12-4 CASSGRDPSSGNTIYF
TRBV12-3/TRBV12-4 CASSPGTGLPTDTQYF
TRBV28 CASSRLAGGAYEQYF
TRBV13 CASGLLGVGYTF
TRBV28 CASSLQAGGFSYEQYF
TRBV2 CASSDQAAEYHGYTF
TRBV5-1 CASSEGDAGNTIYF